These T cell receptor beta chains were read from a single sample in a study of tumor and adjacent non-tumor tissue in lung cancer. TCRdb re-analysed the multiplex PCR reads in MiXCR, keeping a single row per CDR3 protein. The sample lists 50,000 or so distinct CDR3 sequences, 74% seen once, with around 23% in the top ten. Material for sequencing was distant non-tumor lung tissue. These receptors were taken from a woman aged 60-75 years with non-small cell lung cancer. Each CDR3 is given with its conserved first and last residue. The order of the fields is J gene, clone size, V gene, D gene, CDR3 DNA, CDR3 protein. D genes are given only for firm matches. Clone size is given for some rows only: seen once, a few or many times, or a class if the clone is expanded.

TRBJ1-1 many TRBV12-3/TRBV12-4 NA TGTGCCAGCAGCTTGGCGGGAGGATACACTGAAGCTTTCTTT CASSLAGGYTEAFF
TRBJ2-3 once TRBV29-1 NA TGCAGCGTTACAGCGCAGGCAGATAGGCAGTATTTT CSVTAQADRQYF
TRBJ2-3 NA TRBV29-1 TRBD2 TGCAGCGTTGAAACACCTAGCGGGAGGACCCTGGATACGCAGTATTTT CSVETPSGRTLDTQYF
TRBJ2-7 once TRBV29-1 TRBD2 TGCAGCGTTGAATTCGCTAACGGGAGGTCTACTATTGAGCAGTACTTC CSVEFANGRSTIEQYF
TRBJ2-3 NA TRBV7-2 NA TGTGCCAGCAGCTTAGCAATCGGGGGACTTGGAGATACGCAGTATTTT CASSLAIGGLGDTQYF
TRBJ2-1 NA TRBV12-3/TRBV12-4 TRBD1 TGTGCCTGCAGTTCAACCCTGACAGGGTCGGAAGTCTACAAAGAGCAGCTCTTC CACSSTLTGSEVYKEQLF
TRBJ2-1 NA TRBV6-5 TRBD2 TGTGTCAGCAGTTACTCGGTCTCTAGCGGTCCCTACAATGAGCAGTTTTTC CVSSYSVSSGPYNEQFF
TRBJ2-3 NA TRBV4-2 NA TGTGCCAGCAACCAAGAATGGGAGCGGTCTAACACAGATACGCAGTATTTT CASNQEWERSNTDTQYF
TRBJ2-3 NA TRBV11-3 NA TGTGCCAGCAGGCGGGACAGCGTGGATATGCAGTATTTT CASRRDSVDMQYF
TRBJ1-2 NA TRBV6-6 NA TGTGCCAGCAGCACCCCGGGCCGAACATCGTGGTGCTACGCCTTC CASSTPGRTSWCYAF
TRBJ2-4 NA TRBV28 NA TGTGCCAGCAGTGATGCGCGGGCTGGCAAAAACATTCAGTACTTC CASSDARAGKNIQYF
TRBJ2-7 NA TRBV4-2 NA TGTGCCAGTAGCCAAAATTCATCCCAGGGCGGCTACGAGCAGTACTTC CASSQNSSQGGYEQYF
TRBJ2-7 NA TRBV11-2 NA TGTGCCAGTAGCTCGGCCGGGAGAGTGTATCAAGTCTCCCACGAGCACTACTTC CASSSAGRVYQVSHEHYF
TRBJ1-1 many TRBV30 TRBD1 TGTGCCTGGAGTGTTCGTGACAGGGCCGTTACTGAAGCTTTCTTT CAWSVRDRAVTEAFF
TRBJ1-6 many TRBV14 TRBD1 TGTGCCAGCAGCCAAGGAAAGACAGGGGGAGGCAATTCACCCCTCCACTTT CASSQGKTGGGNSPLHF
TRBJ2-5 NA TRBV5-6 NA TGTGCCAGCAGCCCTCGGTTGCTAGGAGAAGAGACCCAGTACTTC CASSPRLLGEETQYF
TRBJ2-2 NA TRBV7-9 NA TGTGCCAGCAGCCCCTTGGCCCTCCGGGGCACCGGGGAGCTGTTTTTT CASSPLALRGTGELFF
TRBJ2-3 NA TRBV20-1 NA TGCAGTGCCCTCGGGACACTTAGCACAGATACGCAGTATTTT CSALGTLSTDTQYF
TRBJ2-7 large TRBV11-3 NA TGTGCCAGCAGCTTACGGGCAGGGGTCTCCTACGAGCAGTACTTC CASSLRAGVSYEQYF
TRBJ2-7 NA TRBV6-5 NA TGTGCCAGCAGTCTCTTCGGCGGGGACGGCAAGCAGTACTTC CASSLFGGDGKQYF
TRBJ2-5 NA TRBV6-5 TRBD2 TGTACCAGCAGTGCCCAGGGAGGGGAAGAGGCCCAGTACTTC CTSSAQGGEEAQYF
TRBJ2-1 NA TRBV4-3 NA TGCGCCAGCAGCTCCTCCGGGTCGTCCGACAATGTGCAGCTCTTC CASSSSGSSDNVQLF
TRBJ2-6 NA TRBV29-1 TRBD1 TGCAGCGTGGATAACACAGGGGGCACTGGGACTAACGTCCTGACTTTC CSVDNTGGTGTNVLTF
TRBJ2-7 NA TRBV4-3 NA TGCGCCAATAGCCAAGATTGGCCAGGGCAGGGTTACGAGCAGTACTTC CANSQDWPGQGYEQYF
TRBJ2-7 NA TRBV11-2 NA TGTGCCAGCAGTGCCGGCAGATATGAGCAATACTTC CASSAGRYEQYF
TRBJ2-7 NA TRBV11-3 NA TGTGCCAGCAGCTTAGATAGAGGAACCTACGAGGAGTACTTC CASSLDRGTYEEYF
TRBJ1-5 NA TRBV6-2/TRBV6-3 NA TGTGCCAGCAGTTCCCGGGGCGACAATCAGCCCCAGTATTTC CASSSRGDNQPQYF
TRBJ2-5 NA TRBV28 NA TGTGCCAGCATTTCGCGGTACCAGGGGACCCAGTACTTC CASISRYQGTQYF
TRBJ2-3 once TRBV11-3 TRBD2 TGTGCCAGCAGCCCCGGCCTAGCGGGGCCAACAGATACTCAGTATTTT CASSPGLAGPTDTQYF
TRBJ2-5 once TRBV7-2 TRBD2 TGTACCAGCAGTTATAGCGGGGGGGCTGAGACCCAGTACTTC CTSSYSGGAETQYF
TRBJ1-6 NA TRBV20-1 NA TGCAGTGCGGAAGGGGACTCCTATGATTCACCCCTCCACTTT CSAEGDSYDSPLHF